These 23 T cell receptor beta chains originate from one sample sequenced in a study of blood T cell repertoires in COVID-19 (dated by TCRdb to about 2020). Libraries were prepared through the immunoSEQ multiplex PCR assay. The table comes from immuneACCESS by way of TCRdb, which keeps in-frame sequences with V and J called. Part of the clones is missing from these tables; in studies checked, under half for an unresolved V gene and the rest for unknown reasons. Across this sample there are over 250,000 clones, with around nine tenths seen only once. The ten most abundant clones make up roughly 3% of the sample. The sample consisted of PBMCs or T cells enriched from blood (not recorded which). These receptors originate from a woman aged 18-35 years who had recovered from COVID-19.

The J gene is TRBJ2-3, the V gene TRBV6-4; 8 bases are a match to TRBD2. Trimming took 3 bases from V and 1 from J; bases not matched to a gene: 3. CDR3 length: 15 amino acids. Germline CDR1 and CDR2: MRHNA and SNTAGT. The DNA of the CDR3 is TGTGCCAGCAGTGAGGACGGGGGGGGCACAGATACGCAGTATTTT. This translates into CASSEDGGGTDTQYF.

V is TRBV3-1 (or the pseudogene TRBV3-2) and J is TRBJ2-2; the D is unclear. Germline-derived CDR1 and CDR2 are LGHDT and YNNKEL (reference sequence). Trimming cost V 0 bases and J 2 bases, with 7 bases left between them. This CDR3 region has 15 residues. In nucleotides, the CDR3 is TGTGCCAGCAGCCAAGAGGCGGATAACACCGGGGAGCTGTTTTTT. Residues: CASSQEADNTGELFF.

V and J are TRBV4-3 and TRBJ2-1, with TRBD1 matching over 7 bases. V shed 0 bases and J 5 bases; nucleotides not matched to a gene: 7. The V gene's germline CDR1 is LGHNA and CDR2 YSLEER. CDR3 length equals 16 residues. The DNA of the CDR3 is TGCGCCAGCAGCCAAGAGTGGACAGGTTCGGACAATGAGCAGTTCTTC. It specifies CASSQEWTGSDNEQFF.

The chain has TRBV14 and TRBJ1-2, with TRBD1 identical over 12 bases. The V segment lost 3 bases and the J segment 5 bases; nucleotides outside the gene matches: 4. The CDR3 length is 15 residues. Looked up from germline, CDR1 is SGHDN and CDR2 is FVKESK. Written as DNA, the CDR3 is TGTGCCAGCAGCCACCCGGGACAGGGGGCGTATGGCTACACCTTC. Its translation is CASSHPGQGAYGYTF.

V usage is TRBV5-4 and J usage is TRBJ2-1; TRBD2 is a possible D gene (5 bases). There are 13 residues in the CDR3. V lost 4 bases and J 2 bases, leaving 7 bases between the germline ends. The germline CDR1 and CDR2 sequences are SGHNT and YYREEE (reference sequence). As DNA, the CDR3 is TGTGCCAGCAGCGAGGGCCCCTACAATGAGCAGTTCTTC. Protein: CASSEGPYNEQFF. The variable domain in full, completed from reference TRBV5-4 and TRBJ2-1, reads ETGVTQSPTHLIKTRGQQVTLRCSSQSGHNTVSWYQQALGQGPQFIFQYYREEENGRGNFPPRFSGLQFPNYSSELNVNALELDDSALYLCASSEGPYNEQFFGPGTRLTVL.

Only one count was recorded for this clone. This chain uses TRBV7-8 with TRBJ2-4, with a weak D call TRBD2 (5 bases). Germline CDR1 SGHVS, CDR2 FQNEAQ. CDR3 length: 14 residues. V dropped 5 bases and J dropped 7 bases, with 15 bases sitting between them. Here the CDR3 reads CASSPENGVNIQYF. The CDR3 DNA sequence: TGTGCCAGCAGCCCAGAAAACGGGGTGAACATTCAGTACTTC.

The chain recombines TRBV6-5 with TRBJ1-5, with unresolved D. CDR1 and CDR2 (germline): MNHEY, SVGAGI. The CDR3 has 13 amino acids. Trimming stripped 2 bases from V and 7 bases from J, with 9 bases between. CDR3 amino acids: CASSYRRNQPQHF. As DNA, the CDR3 is TGTGCCAGCAGTTACCGGAGGAACCAGCCCCAGCATTTT.

A few counts support this clone. The genes are TRBV11-3 and TRBJ1-2; the match to TRBD1 covers 10 bases. Per the germline V gene, CDR1 is SGHNT and CDR2 is YENEEA. With V trimmed by 5 bases and J by 2 bases, 11 bases remained unmatched. This CDR3 has 17 residues. The CDR3 spells CASSQAGTGVGNYGYTF. CDR3 coding DNA: TGTGCCAGCAGCCAGGCCGGGACAGGGGTGGGCAACTATGGCTACACCTTC.

The rearrangement links TRBV24-1 to TRBJ1-1, with D possibly TRBD1 on 6 matching bases. From germline, CDR1 is KGHDR and CDR2 SFDVKD. This CDR3 is 15 amino acids long. Deletions cut 5 bases from V and 3 bases from J, with 15 bases between. The DNA for the CDR3 is TGTGCCACCAGTGCCCGCCCCGAGGGGGACACTGAAGCTTTCTTT. This gives the protein CATSARPEGDTEAFF.

The V and J genes are TRBV7-2 and TRBJ2-5, with D maybe TRBD2 (5 bases). The V end lost 3 bases, the J end lost 1 base, and 9 bases lay between the germline ends. The CDR3 runs to 14 residues. Germline CDR1 and CDR2: SGHTA and FQGNSA. This CDR3 is CASSFTAVQETQYF. The DNA of the CDR3 is TGTGCCAGCAGCTTTACAGCGGTCCAAGAGACCCAGTACTTC.

The chain joins TRBV7-2 to TRBJ2-2; TRBD1 matches at 9 bases. V lost 6 bases, J lost 3 bases, and 8 bases stayed unmatched. CDR3 size: 16 residues. Germline V CDR1 and CDR2: SGHTA, FQGNSA. CDR3: CASSSTTGGYTGELFF. CDR3 in DNA: TGTGCCAGCAGTTCAACGACAGGGGGATACACCGGGGAGCTGTTTTTT.

The rearrangement links TRBV12-5 to TRBJ2-2, with 9 bases lining up with TRBD2. The germline gives CDR1 LGHNT, CDR2 FRNRAP. J lost 1 base, V lost 6 bases, and 3 bases had no gene match. The CDR3 has 15 amino acids. The CDR3 region has the DNA TGTGCTAGTGGGGGACTAGCACTGAACACCGGGGAGCTGTTTTTT. Protein: CASGGLALNTGELFF.

The rearrangement links TRBV30 to TRBJ1-4; 12 bases are shared with TRBD1. The CDR3 sequence is 15 residues long. CDR1 GTSNPN and CDR2 SVGIG come from the germline V gene (reference sequence). V was pared by 3 bases and J by 8 bases, with 7 bases of the junction left unmatched. The CDR3 protein is CAWSGPGQGAEKLFF. The CDR3, as DNA: TGTGCCTGGAGCGGTCCGGGACAGGGGGCGGAAAAACTGTTTTTT.

V gene TRBV2 combines with J gene TRBJ1-5; unclear D gene. CDR1 is SNHLY and CDR2 is FYNNEI in the germline V gene. V lost 2 bases and J 9 bases, leaving 14 bases between the germline ends. This CDR3 spans 14 amino acids. CDR3 sequence reads: CASSESRGVGPQHF. As DNA, the CDR3 is TGTGCCAGCAGTGAATCCCGGGGTGTTGGGCCCCAGCATTTT.

This clone has more than one count but fewer than ten. The CDR3 DNA reads as TGTGCCAGCAGCCAAGACTTCTCCTCTGGAAACACCATATATTTT. This translates into CASSQDFSSGNTIYF. The chain employs TRBV4-2 and TRBJ1-3; D gene unclear. Per germline, CDR1 LGHNA and CDR2 YNFKEQ. CDR3 length: 15 residues. The germline V and J ends were trimmed by 0 bases and 0 bases, with 6 bases remaining between them.

V is TRBV7-6 and J is TRBJ2-5; the D gene is possibly TRBD1 (5 bases). The CDR3 consists of 13 residues. The germline CDR1 and CDR2 sequences are SGHVS and FNYEAQ. V lost 3 bases and J 9 bases, leaving 14 bases between the germline ends. CDR3 region: CASSFGHPRAQYF. CDR3 in DNA: TGTGCCAGCAGCTTCGGACACCCCAGGGCCCAGTACTTC.

A word on this clone: This sample also contains other DNA sequences that code for the same CDR3. This chain joins TRBV5-1 and TRBJ2-3, with 7 bases that match TRBD1. This CDR3 comprises 14 residues. Germline CDR1 reads SGHRS; CDR2 reads YFSETQ. The trim removed 4 bases at V and 3 bases at J, leaving 5 bases unmatched. The CDR3 reads CASSLRTGTDTQYF. The CDR3 DNA reads as TGCGCCAGCAGCCTTAGGACAGGTACAGATACGCAGTATTTT.

This clone has a single count. V usage is TRBV27 and J usage is TRBJ2-3, with 10 bases identical to TRBD2. V dropped 5 bases and J dropped 2; count of bases not matched to a gene: 7. Germline assignment: CDR1 MNHEY and CDR2 SMNVEV (reference sequence). The CDR3 covers 16 residues. The CDR3 reads CASSQRTSGHTDTQYF. The DNA for the CDR3 is TGTGCCAGCAGTCAGAGGACTAGCGGACACACAGATACGCAGTATTTT.

The rearrangement joins TRBV18 to TRBJ1-4; D remains ambiguous. V lost 3 bases and J lost 8, with 10 bases in between. Germline CDR1 KGHSH, CDR2 LQKENI. The CDR3 spans 13 residues. DNA for the CDR3: TGTGCCAGCTCACCGGCGGGGAAGGAAAAACTGTTTTTT. It encodes CASSPAGKEKLFF.

The genes are TRBV27 and TRBJ2-2; 7 bases are a match to TRBD2. The germline gives CDR1 MNHEY, CDR2 SMNVEV (reference sequence). V shed 5 bases and J 5 bases; nucleotides not matched to a gene: 11. This CDR3 is built from 16 residues. Here the CDR3 DNA reads TGTGCCAGCAGTCAATATGGGGGGGAATGGACCGGGGAGCTGTTTTTT. This sequence encodes CASSQYGGEWTGELFF.

The rearrangement links TRBV7-2 to TRBJ2-3; perhaps TRBD2 as D (6 bases). The CDR3 runs to 16 residues. Germline V gives CDR1 SGHTA, CDR2 FQGNSA. V was trimmed by 5 bases and J by 0 bases, leaving 15 bases between them. The CDR3 sequence: CASSPLGTPSTDTQYF. The CDR3 DNA reads TGTGCCAGCAGCCCACTCGGGACTCCTAGCACAGATACGCAGTATTTT.

The CDR3 DNA reads TGTGCCTGGAAGCCGGGGAACTACGAGCAGTACTTC. Its translation: CAWKPGNYEQYF. The rearrangement joins TRBV30 to TRBJ2-7, with D perhaps TRBD2 (5 bases). Germline V CDR1 and CDR2: GTSNPN, SVGIG (reference sequence). V was shortened by 4 bases and J by 3 bases, with 10 bases between the two germline ends. CDR3 length equals 12 residues.

This chain uses TRBV9 with TRBJ1-1, with D possibly TRBD1 on 6 matching bases. Trimming took off 4 bases at V and 5 bases at J, with 15 bases between the two ends. The CDR3 spans 14 residues. Germline assignment: CDR1 SGDLS and CDR2 YYNGEE. The CDR3 DNA follows: TGTGCCAGCAGCCCCGGGGGGGGCTGGACTGAAGCTTTCTTT. As protein: CASSPGGGWTEAFF.